The 28 T cell receptor beta chains listed next were all sequenced from one sample in a study of blood T cell repertoires in COVID-19. Only in-frame clones appear in the TCRdb table, and some are missing; sequencing was by immunoSEQ multiplex PCR. The sample yields about 270,000 clones, around 90% seen once. Source material: PBMCs or T cells enriched from blood (not recorded which). These receptors all stem from a woman under 40 with acute COVID-19.

V and J are TRBV24-1 and TRBJ2-1; 11 positions match TRBD2. CDR1 is KGHDR and CDR2 is SFDVKD in the germline V gene. V lost 3 bases to trimming and J lost 7 bases; unmatched junction nucleotides: 10. This CDR3 has 17 residues. CDR3 in DNA: TGTGCCACCAGTGATCCCGCGACTAGCGGGATAACGAATGAGCAGTTCTTC. Protein product: CATSDPATSGITNEQFF.

The J gene is TRBJ2-7, the V gene TRBV29-1; D is perhaps TRBD1 (6 bases). Germline CDR1 SQVTM, CDR2 ANQGSEA. The CDR3 is 13 residues long. V was trimmed by 8 bases and J by 2 bases, leaving 16 bases between them. CDR3 sequence (DNA): TGCAGCTACACTACAGGGATGGCCTACGAGCAGTACTTC. Its translation: CSYTTGMAYEQYF.

The chain is built from TRBV29-1 and TRBJ2-3, with a possible D match to TRBD2 (5 bases). The CDR3 has 15 residues. Germline CDR1 and CDR2: SQVTM and ANQGSEA. Trimming removed 4 bases at V and 0 bases at J, with 14 bases between. This CDR3 is CSVGGDTMSTDTQYF. CDR3 in DNA: TGCAGCGTTGGGGGAGACACAATGAGCACAGATACGCAGTATTTT.

The rearrangement uses TRBV9 and TRBJ1-6; D unclear. Trimming removed 0 bases from V and 6 bases from J, with 10 bases in between. The CDR3 is 15 residues long. The germline gives CDR1 SGDLS, CDR2 YYNGEE. The CDR3 DNA sequence: TGTGCCAGCAGCGTAGGGTCGCACGGTAATTCACCCCTCCACTTT. Translating gives CASSVGSHGNSPLHF.

The genes are TRBV2 and TRBJ2-2; 9 positions match TRBD2. The J segment lost 1 base and the V segment lost 8 bases, leaving 5 bases of the junction unmatched. The germline CDR1 and CDR2 sequences are SNHLY and FYNNEI. The CDR3 extends over 15 amino acids. The CDR3 reads CASSLAGENTGELFF. CDR3 sequence (DNA): TGTGCCAGCTCCTTAGCGGGGGAGAACACCGGGGAGCTGTTTTTT.

V is TRBV18 and J is TRBJ1-6, with D hard to call. CDR3 length: 14 residues. From germline, CDR1 is KGHSH and CDR2 LQKENI. V lost 6 bases and J 3 bases, leaving 9 bases between the germline ends. The CDR3 nucleotides are TGTGCCAGCTCGGCGGAAAACTATAATTCACCCCTCCACTTT. Translation gives CASSAENYNSPLHF.

The chain joins TRBV7-9 to TRBJ2-3; D is unresolved. The germline gives CDR1 SEHNR, CDR2 FQNEAQ (reference sequence). The CDR3 has 16 residues. With 2 bases removed from V and 5 bases from J, the gap between germline ends came to 17 bases. CDR3 protein: CASSLPSVRTGDTQYF. The CDR3 DNA reads TGTGCCAGCAGCTTACCCAGCGTGAGAACGGGAGATACGCAGTATTTT.

This chain links TRBV25-1 with TRBJ2-7; D ambiguous. CDR1 MGHDK and CDR2 SYGVNS come from the germline V gene. Trimming took 5 bases from V and 2 from J, leaving 16 bases between them. The CDR3 is 15 residues long. CDR3 amino acids: CASSSLVHKTYEQYF. The CDR3, as DNA: TGTGCCAGCAGTAGCCTGGTCCATAAGACCTACGAGCAGTACTTC.

The chain couples TRBV7-9 to TRBJ2-7; D ambiguous. The CDR3 runs to 15 residues. V dropped 1 base and J dropped 3 bases, with 13 bases sitting between them. Germline V CDR1 and CDR2: SEHNR, FQNEAQ (reference sequence). The DNA of the CDR3 is TGTGCCAGCAGCTTAGGCGGCAGCCCAGACTACGAGCAGTACTTC. This gives the protein CASSLGGSPDYEQYF.

The J gene is TRBJ1-5, the V gene TRBV27; possibly TRBD1 for D (6 bases). With 3 bases removed from V and 6 bases from J, the gap between germline ends came to 9 bases. The V gene's germline CDR1 is MNHEY and CDR2 SMNVEV (reference sequence). The CDR3 has 13 amino acids. DNA for the CDR3: TGTGCCAGCAGTTTCCAAGGGGGTCAGCCCCAGCATTTT. Amino acid sequence: CASSFQGGQPQHF.

This chain uses TRBV30 with TRBJ1-4; 11 nucleotides agree with TRBD1. Germline CDR1 reads GTSNPN; CDR2 reads SVGIG (reference sequence). This CDR3 is built from 15 residues. Trimming took 1 base from V and 4 from J; bases not matched to a gene: 2. The CDR3 region is CAWSDGTGGNEKLFF. The CDR3, as DNA: TGTGCCTGGAGTGACGGGACAGGGGGTAATGAAAAACTGTTTTTT.

The chain links TRBV28 to TRBJ2-7; no definite D call. Per germline, CDR1 MDHEN and CDR2 SYDVKM. V was shortened by 4 bases and J by 4 bases, with 14 bases between the two germline ends. This CDR3 has 14 residues. CDR3 in DNA: TGTGCCAGCAGTTATAGGCTAGTTAGTTACGAGCAGTACTTC. The encoded protein is CASSYRLVSYEQYF.

The chain joins TRBV19 to TRBJ2-1; 12 bases agree with TRBD2. The V gene's germline CDR1 is LNHDA and CDR2 SQIVND (reference sequence). Trimming took 8 bases from V and 2 from J; bases not matched to a gene: 4. The CDR3 consists of 15 residues. CDR3 protein: CASATSGSPYNEQFF. As DNA, the CDR3 is TGTGCCAGTGCGACTAGCGGGAGCCCCTACAATGAGCAGTTCTTC.

The rearrangement joins TRBV19 to TRBJ1-2; TRBD1 might be the D (6 bases). V lost 3 bases and J 3 bases, leaving 14 bases between the germline ends. This CDR3 comprises 15 residues. The germline V gene encodes CDR1 LNHDA and CDR2 SQIVND (reference sequence). The CDR3 protein is CASSIDRSGYYGYTF. The CDR3, as DNA: TGTGCCAGTAGTATCGACAGGTCGGGGTACTATGGCTACACCTTC.

The CDR3 coding sequence is TGCGCCAGCAGTGAGTCGGGGGAGGGGGGCACTGAAGCTTTCTTT. Its translation: CASSESGEGGTEAFF. V gene TRBV10-2 combines with J gene TRBJ1-1; TRBD1 might be the D (6 bases). Germline V gene lookup returns CDR1 WSHSY and CDR2 SAAADI. The CDR3 is 15 residues long. Deletions cut 0 bases from V and 4 bases from J, with 12 bases between.

The CDR3 bases are TGCAGCGTGACCCGACAGGGAAACTCCTACGAGCAGTACTTC. This encodes CSVTRQGNSYEQYF. The chain has TRBV29-1 and TRBJ2-7; TRBD1 agrees at 7 bases. J lost 0 bases, V lost 6 bases, and 8 bases had no gene match. Per germline, CDR1 SQVTM and CDR2 ANQGSEA. The CDR3 totals 14 residues.

This sequence joins TRBV28 and TRBJ2-5, with D possibly matching TRBD2 (5 bases). Germline values: CDR1 MDHEN, CDR2 SYDVKM. Trimming removed 3 bases from V and 3 bases from J, with 11 bases in between. There are 14 residues in the CDR3. The CDR3 loop reads CASSFLPGKETQYF. The CDR3 nucleotides are TGTGCCAGCAGTTTCTTGCCGGGAAAAGAGACCCAGTACTTC. The variable domain in full, with the rest retrieved from reference TRBV28 and TRBJ2-5, is DVKVTQSSRYLVKRTGEKVFLECVQDMDHENMFWYRQDPGLGLRLIYFSYDVKMKEKGDIPEGYSVSREKKERFSLILESASTNQTSMYLCASSFLPGKETQYFGPGTRLLVL.

V usage is TRBV28 and J usage is TRBJ1-4, with 10 bases that match TRBD1. CDR3 length equals 15 residues. The V gene's germline CDR1 is MDHEN and CDR2 SYDVKM. The J segment lost 8 bases and the V segment lost 4 bases, leaving 7 bases of the junction unmatched. The CDR3: CASSSPGQGREKLFF. The CDR3 DNA follows: TGTGCCAGCAGTTCCCCGGGACAGGGGCGCGAAAAACTGTTTTTT.

The chain has TRBV18 and TRBJ2-2; TRBD2 matches 11 bases. The CDR3 consists of 15 residues. Looked up from germline, CDR1 is KGHSH and CDR2 is LQKENI. The V segment lost 5 bases and the J segment 5 bases; nucleotides outside the gene matches: 4. CDR3 bases: TGTGCCAGCTCATCTAGCGGGGGGAGAACCGGGGAGCTGTTTTTT. Translated, it gives CASSSSGGRTGELFF.

As for this clone: The same CDR3 also results from other DNA sequences found in this sample. The gene calls are TRBV7-9 and TRBJ2-3; D remains ambiguous. Trimming removed 5 bases from V and 5 bases from J, with 5 bases in between. This CDR3 is built from 11 residues. Germline V lookup: CDR1 SEHNR, CDR2 FQNEAQ (reference sequence). The CDR3 DNA is TGTGCCAGCAGCCGAGGAGATACGCAGTATTTT. Residues: CASSRGDTQYF.

The V gene is TRBV12-3 or TRBV12-4, the J gene TRBJ1-6; 8 bases are shared with TRBD1. V gave up 10 bases and J gave up 7 bases; unmatched junction bases: 6. The CDR3 totals 13 residues. Here the CDR3 reads CATRQGSNSPLHF. The CDR3 bases are TGTGCCACACGACAGGGGTCGAATTCACCCCTCCACTTT.

The V gene is TRBV11-3, the J gene TRBJ1-1, with 9 bases matching TRBD1. Germline trimming cut 2 bases from V and 1 base from J; bases unmatched to any gene: 2. The CDR3 covers 15 residues. The V gene's germline CDR1 is SGHNT and CDR2 YENEEA. CDR3 protein: CASSLPGQGNTEAFF. The CDR3 DNA follows: TGTGCCAGCAGCTTACCGGGACAGGGGAACACTGAAGCTTTCTTT.

The chain carries TRBV12-3 or TRBV12-4 and TRBJ2-7, with TRBD1 identical over 8 bases. Unmatched junction bases numbered 7, after V lost 5 bases and J lost 7 bases. The CDR3 has 13 amino acids. The CDR3 nucleotides are TGTGCCAGCAGTCAGGGACAGGCCCTGGAGCAGTACTTC. Amino acid sequence: CASSQGQALEQYF.

This chain uses TRBV27 with TRBJ1-2; D uncertain. The CDR3 runs to 14 residues. The germline V gene encodes CDR1 MNHEY and CDR2 SMNVEV (reference sequence). V lost 2 bases and J lost 5, with 12 bases in between. CDR3 coding DNA: TGTGCCAGCAGTTTAAAGGCGGCTGGATATGGCTACACCTTC. Translation gives CASSLKAAGYGYTF.

This sequence joins TRBV5-1 and TRBJ2-1; 13 nucleotides match TRBD2. Germline V gene data show CDR1 as SGHRS and CDR2 as YFSETQ. Trimming cost V 4 bases and J 0 bases; bases outside gene matches: 10. CDR3 length equals 19 residues. The CDR3 region has the DNA TGCGCCAGCAGCGGGGGACTAGCGGGACCCCTAAGCTCCTACAATGAGCAGTTCTTC. Its protein is CASSGGLAGPLSSYNEQFF.

The chain couples TRBV11-2 to TRBJ2-2; 8 bases match TRBD1. V was pared by 5 bases and J by 0 bases, with 5 bases of the junction left unmatched. CDR3 size: 16 residues. Germline CDR1 is SGHAT and CDR2 is FQNNGV. The CDR3: CASSHDRGSNTGELFF. The CDR3 nucleotides read TGTGCCAGCAGCCATGACAGGGGCTCGAACACCGGGGAGCTGTTTTTT.

The V and J genes are TRBV21-1 and TRBJ1-6. TRBV21-1 is shown as a pseudogene. The CDR3 is made up of 16 amino acids. CDR3 sequence reads: CASSKGGFPYNSPLHF. The DNA for the CDR3 is TGTGCCAGCAGCAAAGGAGGGTTTCCTTATAATTCACCCCTCCACTTT.

This clone was seen once. The gene calls are TRBV28 and TRBJ2-7; TRBD1 matches 7 bases. From germline, CDR1 is MDHEN and CDR2 SYDVKM. V shed 9 bases and J 2 bases; nucleotides not matched to a gene: 7. This CDR3 spans 13 amino acids. In nucleotides, the CDR3 is TGTGCCAGTTTCGGGGACAGAACCTACGAGCAGTACTTC. Its protein product is CASFGDRTYEQYF.